Shown below are 10 T cell receptor beta chains from a single sample sequenced in a study of cytomegalovirus exposure and HLA in healthy donors. The PCR was carried out with 60 Vbeta primers and 13 Jbeta primers. Method: immunoSEQ multiplex PCR; TCRdb's copy keeps in-frame clones and lacks some. The repertoire holds just over 150,000 clones, approximately 86% seen once, with about 2.1% in the top ten. Source material: PBMCs. These receptors all stem from a woman aged 18-35 years in good health and CMV-seronegative.

A single count supports this clone. The V and J genes are TRBV19 and TRBJ1-1, with D unclear. The V and J ends lost 1 base and 1 base respectively, with 10 bases between them. CDR1 is LNHDA and CDR2 is SQIVND in the germline V gene (reference sequence). This CDR3 is 15 amino acids long. The chain's CDR3 is CASSIGTNGNTEAFF. Written as DNA, the CDR3 is TGTGCCAGTAGTATAGGAACTAATGGGAACACTGAAGCTTTCTTT.

This chain connects TRBV29-1 to TRBJ1-1, with TRBD1 matching over 8 bases. Germline loops: CDR1 SQVTM, CDR2 ANQGSEA. V shed 7 bases, J shed 0 bases, and the junction held 4 bases outside the gene matches. The CDR3 consists of 13 residues. DNA for the CDR3: TGCAGCGCACTGGGACAGGTGAACACTGAAGCTTTCTTT. Its translation: CSALGQVNTEAFF.

This clone was picked up one time. The chain employs TRBV23-1 and TRBJ2-1; no clear D. TRBV23-1 is an open reading frame whose function is uncertain. The CDR3 consists of 13 residues. Trimming removed 4 bases at V and 9 bases at J, with 13 bases between. For the CDR3, the DNA is TGCGCCAGCAGTCCTGATACCCTCGGTGAGCAGTTCTTC. Its protein is CASSPDTLGEQFF.

The gene calls are TRBV6-1 and TRBJ1-5; D might be TRBD1 (6 bases). Germline V gene sequence: CDR1 MNHNS, CDR2 SASEGT. There are 15 residues in the CDR3. V was cut by 4 bases and J by 4 bases, with 14 bases left in between. In DNA form, the CDR3 reads TGTGCCAGCAGTGTACAGGGTGAGTTAAATCAGCCCCAGCATTTT. Protein sequence: CASSVQGELNQPQHF.

The chain couples TRBV27 to TRBJ1-2, with a tentative D call TRBD1 (5 bases). CDR3 length: 12 amino acids. Trimming took off 4 bases at V and 8 bases at J, with 11 bases between the two ends. From germline, CDR1 is MNHEY and CDR2 SMNVEV (reference sequence). CDR3 amino acids: CASSSQGRGYTF. For the CDR3, the DNA is TGTGCCAGCAGTTCGCAGGGCAGAGGCTACACCTTC.

CDR3 in amino acids: CASSPEGQSSYEQYF. As DNA, the CDR3 is TGTGCCAGCAGCCCAGAGGGCCAGAGCTCCTACGAGCAGTACTTC. The V call is TRBV13, the J call TRBJ2-7; the D gene is possibly TRBD2 (5 bases). The CDR3 covers 15 residues. Germline loops: CDR1 PRHDT, CDR2 FYEKMQ (reference sequence). Deletions cut 5 bases from V and 0 bases from J, with 14 bases between.

The chain carries TRBV10-2 and TRBJ2-4; a possible D gene is TRBD2 (5 bases). The CDR3 totals 17 residues. Germline CDR1 is WSHSY and CDR2 is SAAADI. Trimming removed 0 bases at V and 2 bases at J, with 14 bases between. The CDR3 nucleotides read TGCGCCAGCAGTGAGTCGACTCGGGGATGGCCCAAAAACATTCAGTACTTC. It codes for CASSESTRGWPKNIQYF.

This chain links TRBV5-1 with TRBJ2-5, with D perhaps TRBD2 (6 bases). Germline V CDR1 and CDR2: SGHRS, YFSETQ. This CDR3 has 13 amino acids. V was trimmed by 4 bases and J by 4 bases, leaving 11 bases between them. CDR3 nucleotide sequence: TGCGCCAGCAGCGGGGAGGCGGGAGAGACCCAGTACTTC. This sequence encodes CASSGEAGETQYF.

The chain employs TRBV2 and TRBJ2-3, with 9 positions matching TRBD2. Germline V gene data show CDR1 as SNHLY and CDR2 as FYNNEI. The V gene end was trimmed by 6 bases and the J gene end by 2 bases; junction bases not matched to a gene: 6. The CDR3 length is 15 residues. CDR3 sequence (DNA): TGTGCCAGCAGGCCCCGACTAGCGGACACAGATACGCAGTATTTT. Amino acids: CASRPRLADTDTQYF.

This clone was counted once. This chain uses TRBV4-2 with TRBJ1-2; D possibly corresponds to TRBD1 (6 bases). Germline CDR1 is LGHNA and CDR2 is YNFKEQ. Deletions cut 4 bases from V and 8 bases from J, with 17 bases between. This CDR3 has 14 amino acids. This CDR3 reads CASSPTGISWGYTF. The CDR3, as DNA: TGTGCCAGCAGCCCTACAGGGATCTCGTGGGGCTACACCTTC.